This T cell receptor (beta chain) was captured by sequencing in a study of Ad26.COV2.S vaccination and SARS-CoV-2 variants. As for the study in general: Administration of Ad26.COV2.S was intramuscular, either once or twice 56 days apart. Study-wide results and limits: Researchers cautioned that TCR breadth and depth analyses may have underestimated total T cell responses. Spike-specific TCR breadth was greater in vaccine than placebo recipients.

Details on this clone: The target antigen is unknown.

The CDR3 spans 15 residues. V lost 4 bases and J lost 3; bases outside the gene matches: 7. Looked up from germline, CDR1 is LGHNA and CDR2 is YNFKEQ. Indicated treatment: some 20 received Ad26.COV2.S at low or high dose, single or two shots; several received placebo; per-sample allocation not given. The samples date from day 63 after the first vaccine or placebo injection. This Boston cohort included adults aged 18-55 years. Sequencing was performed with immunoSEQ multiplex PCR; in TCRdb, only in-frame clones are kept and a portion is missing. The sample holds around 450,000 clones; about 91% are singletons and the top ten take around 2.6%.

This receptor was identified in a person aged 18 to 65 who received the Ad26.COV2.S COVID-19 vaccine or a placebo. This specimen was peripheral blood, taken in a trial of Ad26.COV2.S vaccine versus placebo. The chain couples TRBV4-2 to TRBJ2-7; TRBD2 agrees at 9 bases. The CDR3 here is CASSRHPSGNYEQYF. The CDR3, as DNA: TGTGCCAGCAGCCGTCATCCTAGCGGGAACTACGAGCAGTACTTC.